This TCR beta chain originates from a study of graft-versus-host responses after intestinal transplantation. Study-wide context: Uniformly, recipients were administered anti-thymocyte globulin induction with subsequent tacrolimus and steroids for about 3 years.

V gave up 7 bases and J gave up 8 bases, with 15 bases separating them. CDR3 length equals 12 residues. The germline V gene encodes CDR1 SQVTM and CDR2 ANQGSEA. Profiling relied on immunoSEQ multiplex PCR, and the TCRdb table lists in-frame clones only, not all of them. Among 90,000 or so clones listed, around 84% were seen once. In this sample, this clone turned up once. Its antigen remains unidentified. General observations from the study: Those patients showing graft-donor T cell macrochimerism displayed high graft-versus-host to host-versus-graft clonal ratios in allografts.

The chain joins TRBV29-1 to TRBJ2-1; D perhaps matches TRBD2 (6 bases). Sequenced here: unstimulated CD4+ T cells sorted from spleen or lymph node cells, sampled before intestinal transplant. The sequence was obtained from a human donor who received an intestinal transplant. CDR3 coding DNA: TGCAGCGCCGATGCGGGGCTTGATGAGCAGTTCTTC. Translated: CSADAGLDEQFF.